Detailed here is one T cell receptor (beta chain). The sample has other DNA sequences that encode this CDR3 too. Sequenced by immunoSEQ multiplex PCR; TCRdb stores in-frame clones only, minus some. The sample holds 150,000 or so clones, almost 85% seen once. V was clipped by 4 bases and J by 5 bases; unmatched bases: 3. Germline assignment: CDR1 SGHRS and CDR2 YFSETQ. The CDR3 extends over 15 amino acids. These data belong to a study of blood T cell repertoires in COVID-19. For the study at large: COVID-19 samples, acute and convalescent, were from the United States, Italy and Spain. From T cells, B-cell-depleted T cells, or PBMCs came the material, which was cDNA or gDNA.

The source of this sequence is a woman over 75 with acute or convalescent COVID-19. The chain couples TRBV5-1 to TRBJ2-1, with 13 bases fitting TRBD2. The sequenced sample consisted of peripheral blood. The CDR3 DNA sequence: TGCGCCAGCAGCCCCGGGACTAGCGGGAACAATGAGCAGTTCTTC. Its protein is CASSPGTSGNNEQFF.